The clone carrying this TCR beta chain appeared once. Its antigen is undetermined. The length of the CDR3 is 15 residues. Germline CDR1 reads MNHNY; CDR2 reads SVGAGI (reference sequence). Trimming cost V 7 bases and J 6 bases, with 20 bases left between them. The naive CD8 subset, CD45RO-negative cells positively selected for CCR7, excluded terminally differentiated effector memory CD45RA+ cells. Those who donated were healthy HIV-negative adults, with no recent acute infections or vaccinations reported. Using immunoSEQ multiplex PCR, the repertoire was profiled, and TCRdb retains in-frame clones only, with some absent. The table lists more than 550,000 clones, about 92% of them singletons. The data were obtained in a study of shared clonotypes between healthy human individuals. Study-wide results and limits: Clonotypes not shared had lower generation probabilities than those common to all four donors.

Sequences were obtained from naive CD8+ T cells sorted from blood. The J gene is TRBJ2-3, the V gene TRBV6-6; perhaps TRBD1 as D (6 bases). This sequence originates from a man aged 25-45 years in good health. The CDR3 here is CASNRDTVSLDTQYF. In DNA, the CDR3 is TGTGCCAGCAACCGGGACACCGTTTCTCTTGATACGCAGTATTTT.